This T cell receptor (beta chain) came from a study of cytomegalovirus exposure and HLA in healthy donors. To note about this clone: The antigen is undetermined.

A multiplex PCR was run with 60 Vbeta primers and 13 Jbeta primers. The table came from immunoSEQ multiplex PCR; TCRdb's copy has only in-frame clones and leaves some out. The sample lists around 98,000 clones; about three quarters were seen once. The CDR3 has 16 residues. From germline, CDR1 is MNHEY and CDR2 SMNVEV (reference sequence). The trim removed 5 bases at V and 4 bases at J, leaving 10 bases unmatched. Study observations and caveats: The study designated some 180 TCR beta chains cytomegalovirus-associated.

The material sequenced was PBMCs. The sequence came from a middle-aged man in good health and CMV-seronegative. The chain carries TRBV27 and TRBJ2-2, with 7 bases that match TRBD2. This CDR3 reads CASSPFWGGPTGELFF. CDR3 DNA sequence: TGTGCCAGCAGTCCCTTTTGGGGGGGACCCACCGGGGAGCTGTTTTTT.